This TCR beta chain was identified in a study of T cell responses to AZD1222 COVID-19 vaccine. Profiling relied on immunoSEQ multiplex PCR, and the TCRdb table lists in-frame clones only, not all of them. The sample lists around 100,000 clones, 91% occurring once. Germline V gene lookup returns CDR1 WSHSY and CDR2 SAAADI. The CDR3 spans 16 residues. The trim removed 6 bases at V and 7 bases at J, leaving 11 bases unmatched. This chain uses TRBV10-2 with TRBJ2-1; the match to TRBD1 covers 11 bases. The clonotype comes from an adult in good health. This specimen was peripheral blood, taken on day 0 of AZD1222 vaccination. CDR3 coding DNA: TGCGCCAGCAGGCCAGAGTGGGGACAGGGGGGGAATGAGCAGTTCTTC. It yields the protein CASRPEWGQGGNEQFF.